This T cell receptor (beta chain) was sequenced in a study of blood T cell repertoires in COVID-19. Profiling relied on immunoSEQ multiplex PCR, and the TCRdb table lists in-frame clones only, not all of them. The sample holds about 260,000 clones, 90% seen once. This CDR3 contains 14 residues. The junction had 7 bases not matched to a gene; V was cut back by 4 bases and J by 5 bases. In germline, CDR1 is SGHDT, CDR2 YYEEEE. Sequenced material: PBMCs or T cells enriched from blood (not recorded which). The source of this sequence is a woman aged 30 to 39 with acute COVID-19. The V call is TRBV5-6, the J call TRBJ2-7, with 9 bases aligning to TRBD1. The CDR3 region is CASSPGQGVHEQYF. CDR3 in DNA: TGTGCCAGCAGCCCGGGACAGGGTGTCCACGAGCAGTACTTC.